This TCR beta chain was captured in a study of blood T cell repertoires in COVID-19 (dated by TCRdb to 2018 to 2020). About the full investigation: Collaborator samples came from the United States, Italy and Spain and covered acute and convalescent phases of COVID-19. The samples were drawn from the first 160 participants of the ongoing ImmuneRACE study and from 1,254 subjects provided by 6 global collaborators. The material from the prospective study consisted of cDNA or gDNA derived from T cells, B-cell-depleted T cells, or PBMCs. A de-identified subject ID, COVID-19 status, age in years and sex were almost always included in the sample metadata. A freely available public database, intended as a resource for researchers studying the immune response to SARS-CoV-2, is where the repertoires were released. The dataset comprised deeply sampled blood TCRbeta repertoires from subjects exposed to, actively infected with, or recovered from COVID-19. Where HLA class I and class II types were available, the types were taken from metadata supplied by the sample provider, not from assay-based typing. Summary of the overall study and its limitations: Clinical and demographic metadata were provided uncurated, with the amount varying by source and participant.

At one collaborating source in Seattle, patients were enrolled during active infection and were followed longitudinally through the course of disease. Whole blood was collected in K2EDTA tubes by collaborating institutions according to the institutions' own protocols. For TCRbeta analysis, collaborators shipped samples in one of three forms: frozen whole blood, isolated PBMCs, or DNA extracted from either of those sample types. V trim: 6 bases; J trim: 5 bases; unmatched bases: 15. The CDR3, cysteine through phenylalanine, is 16 amino acids long. The CDR3 DNA has 48 bases and is translated from base 1. The CDR1 and CDR2 encoded by the germline V gene are SQVTM and ANQGSEA. Details on this clone: What this receptor recognizes is not known. No quality values exist for individual bases; no much larger clone is one base distant.

TCRbeta CDR3 regions were amplified from genomic DNA using the immunoSEQ Assay, a bias-controlled multiplex PCR. As for how the authors treated the data: The number of nucleated cells in each sample was estimated from the amplification of reference gene primers within the assay. Sequence reads were collapsed and filtered to measure the absolute abundance of every unique TCRbeta CDR3 rearrangement. For each sample, productive Simpson clonality was calculated as the square root of Simpson's diversity index across productive rearrangements. As stored in TCRdb, this immuneACCESS dataset retains in-frame rearrangements with V and J assigned. A fraction of the clones does not appear; measured against another copy, unresolved V genes explain less than half of the discrepancy, and the remainder lacks a known reason. V, J and clone size derive from that table, while D and trimming were established from the DNA sequence. The sample table holds 80,000 to 100,000 clones, of which 74% were seen once. The ten largest clones represent just under 4% of the sample.

The specimen sequenced was peripheral blood. Here the chain combines TRBV29-1 and TRBJ2-7; 11 bases in between match TRBD2. The sequence came from a man in his 70s with COVID-19, enrolled during active disease. The CDR3: CSVVGTPLAGVHEQYF. In nucleotide form, the sequence is TGCAGCGTCGTGGGAACCCCACTAGCGGGAGTCCACGAGCAGTACTTC.